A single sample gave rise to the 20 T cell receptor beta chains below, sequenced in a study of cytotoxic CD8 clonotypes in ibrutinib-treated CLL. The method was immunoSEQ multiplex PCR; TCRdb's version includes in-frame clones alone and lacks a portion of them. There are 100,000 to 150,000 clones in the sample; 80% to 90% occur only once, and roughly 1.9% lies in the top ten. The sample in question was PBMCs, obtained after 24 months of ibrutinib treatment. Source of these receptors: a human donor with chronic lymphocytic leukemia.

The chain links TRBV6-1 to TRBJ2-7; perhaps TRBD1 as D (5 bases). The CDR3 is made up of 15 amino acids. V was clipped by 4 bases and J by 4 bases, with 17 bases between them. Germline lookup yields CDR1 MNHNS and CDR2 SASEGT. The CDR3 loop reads CASSAGQGNLYEQYF. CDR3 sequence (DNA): TGTGCCAGCAGTGCAGGTCAGGGCAATCTTTACGAGCAGTACTTC.

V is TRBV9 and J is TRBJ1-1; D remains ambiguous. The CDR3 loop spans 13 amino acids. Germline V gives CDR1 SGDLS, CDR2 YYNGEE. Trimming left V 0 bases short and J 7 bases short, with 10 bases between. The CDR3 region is CASSVEPTSEAFF. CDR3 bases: TGTGCCAGCAGCGTAGAACCCACCAGTGAAGCTTTCTTT.

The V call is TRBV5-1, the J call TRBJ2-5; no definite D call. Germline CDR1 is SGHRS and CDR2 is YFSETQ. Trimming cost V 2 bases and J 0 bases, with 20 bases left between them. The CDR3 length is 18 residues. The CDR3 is CASSLRAIRATYQETQYF. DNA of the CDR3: TGCGCCAGCAGCTTAAGGGCTATAAGGGCTACGTACCAAGAGACCCAGTACTTC.

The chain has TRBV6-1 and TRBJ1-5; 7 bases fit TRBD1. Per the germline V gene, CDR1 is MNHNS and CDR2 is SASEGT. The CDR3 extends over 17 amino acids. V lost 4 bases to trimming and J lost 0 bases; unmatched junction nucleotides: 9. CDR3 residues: CASSGRQGVYSNQPQHF. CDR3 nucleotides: TGTGCCAGCAGTGGTCGACAGGGAGTTTATAGCAATCAGCCCCAGCATTTT.

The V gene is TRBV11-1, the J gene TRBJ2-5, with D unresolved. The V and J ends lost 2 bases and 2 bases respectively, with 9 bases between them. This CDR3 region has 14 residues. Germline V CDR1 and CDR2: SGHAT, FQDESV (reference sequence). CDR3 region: CASSLRYQQETQYF. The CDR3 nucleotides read TGTGCCAGCAGCTTAAGGTACCAGCAAGAGACCCAGTACTTC.

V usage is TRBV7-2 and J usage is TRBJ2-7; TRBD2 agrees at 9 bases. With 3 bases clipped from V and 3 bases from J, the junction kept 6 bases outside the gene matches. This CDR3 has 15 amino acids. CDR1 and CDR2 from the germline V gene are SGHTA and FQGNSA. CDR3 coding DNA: TGTGCCAGCAGCTTCGGGACTAGCTCTATCTACGAGCAGTACTTC. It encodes CASSFGTSSIYEQYF.

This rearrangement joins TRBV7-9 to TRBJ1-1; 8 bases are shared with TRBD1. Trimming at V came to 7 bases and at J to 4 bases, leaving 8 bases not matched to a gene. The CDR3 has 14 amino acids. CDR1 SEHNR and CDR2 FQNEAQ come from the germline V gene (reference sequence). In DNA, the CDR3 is TGTGCCAGCAATCTATACACAGGGGGCACTGAAGCTTTCTTT. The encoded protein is CASNLYTGGTEAFF. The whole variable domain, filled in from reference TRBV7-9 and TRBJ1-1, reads DTGVSQNPRHKITKRGQNVTFRCDPISEHNRLYWYRQTLGQGPEFLTYFQNEAQLEKSRLLSDRFSAERPKGSFSTLEIQRTEQGDSAMYLCASNLYTGGTEAFFGQGTRLTVV.

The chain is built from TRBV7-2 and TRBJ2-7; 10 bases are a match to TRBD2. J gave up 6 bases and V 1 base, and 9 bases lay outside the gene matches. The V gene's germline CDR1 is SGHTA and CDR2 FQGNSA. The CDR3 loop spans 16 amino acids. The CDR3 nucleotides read TGTGCCAGCAGCTTAGATGCTAGCGGGAGATCTCGCGAGCAGTACTTC. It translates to CASSLDASGRSREQYF.

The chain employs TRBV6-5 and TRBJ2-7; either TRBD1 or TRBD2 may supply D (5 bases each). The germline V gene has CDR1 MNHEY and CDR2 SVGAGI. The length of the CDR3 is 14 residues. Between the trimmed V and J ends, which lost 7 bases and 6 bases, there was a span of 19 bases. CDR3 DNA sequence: TGTGCCAGCATCCCGGGACGATTGGTTCTCGAGCAGTACTTC. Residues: CASIPGRLVLEQYF.

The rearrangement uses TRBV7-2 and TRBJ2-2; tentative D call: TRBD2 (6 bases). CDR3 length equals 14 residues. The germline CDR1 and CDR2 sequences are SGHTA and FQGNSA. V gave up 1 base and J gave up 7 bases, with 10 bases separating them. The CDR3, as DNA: TGTGCCAGCAGCTTAGTCGCGGGAAGCGGGGAGCTGTTTTTT. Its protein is CASSLVAGSGELFF.

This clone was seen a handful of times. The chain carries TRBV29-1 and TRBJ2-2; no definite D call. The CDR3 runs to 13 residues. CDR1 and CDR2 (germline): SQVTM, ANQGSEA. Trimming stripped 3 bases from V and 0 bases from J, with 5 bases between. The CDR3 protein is CSVDSSNTGELFF. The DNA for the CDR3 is TGCAGCGTTGATTCTTCGAACACCGGGGAGCTGTTTTTT.

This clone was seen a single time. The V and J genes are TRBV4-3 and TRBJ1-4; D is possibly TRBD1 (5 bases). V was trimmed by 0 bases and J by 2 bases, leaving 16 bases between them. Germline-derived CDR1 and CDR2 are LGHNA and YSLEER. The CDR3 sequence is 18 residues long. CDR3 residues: CASSQEGLGTSTNEKLFF. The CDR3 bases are TGCGCCAGCAGCCAAGAAGGGCTCGGGACCTCGACTAATGAAAAACTGTTTTTT.

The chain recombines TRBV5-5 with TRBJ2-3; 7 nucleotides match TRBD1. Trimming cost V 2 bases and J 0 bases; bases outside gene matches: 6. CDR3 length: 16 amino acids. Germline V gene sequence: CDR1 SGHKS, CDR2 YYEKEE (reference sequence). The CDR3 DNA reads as TGTGCCAGCAGCTTAGGGGGCAGCACTAGCACAGATACGCAGTATTTT. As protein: CASSLGGSTSTDTQYF.

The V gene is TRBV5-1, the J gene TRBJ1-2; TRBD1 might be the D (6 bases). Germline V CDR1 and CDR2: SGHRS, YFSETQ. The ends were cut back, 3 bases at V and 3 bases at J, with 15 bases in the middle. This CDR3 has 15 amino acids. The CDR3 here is CASSWQGKRDYGYTF. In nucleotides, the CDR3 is TGCGCCAGCAGCTGGCAGGGGAAGAGGGACTATGGCTACACCTTC.

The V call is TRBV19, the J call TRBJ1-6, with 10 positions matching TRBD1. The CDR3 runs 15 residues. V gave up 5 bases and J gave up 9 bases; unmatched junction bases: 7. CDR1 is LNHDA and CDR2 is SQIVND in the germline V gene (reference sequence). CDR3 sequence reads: CASSLMGTGASPLHF. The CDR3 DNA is TGTGCCAGTAGTTTGATGGGGACAGGGGCTTCACCCCTCCACTTT.

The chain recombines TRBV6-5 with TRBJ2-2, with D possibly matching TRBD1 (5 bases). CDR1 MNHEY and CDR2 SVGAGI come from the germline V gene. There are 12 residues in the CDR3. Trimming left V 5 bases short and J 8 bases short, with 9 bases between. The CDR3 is CASSLGAGELFF. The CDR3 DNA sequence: TGTGCCAGCAGTCTAGGGGCTGGGGAGCTGTTTTTT.

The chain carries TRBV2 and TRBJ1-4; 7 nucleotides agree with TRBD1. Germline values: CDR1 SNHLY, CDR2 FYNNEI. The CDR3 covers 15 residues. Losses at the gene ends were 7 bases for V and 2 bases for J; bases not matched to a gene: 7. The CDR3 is CASNQLDRTNEKLFF. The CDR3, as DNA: TGTGCCAGCAACCAATTGGACAGGACTAATGAAAAACTGTTTTTT.

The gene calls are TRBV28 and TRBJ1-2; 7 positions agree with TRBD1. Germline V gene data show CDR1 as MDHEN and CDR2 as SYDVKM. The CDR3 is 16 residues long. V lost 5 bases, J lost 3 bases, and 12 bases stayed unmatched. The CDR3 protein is CASSLNYRGKDYGYTF. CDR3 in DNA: TGTGCCAGCAGTCTGAACTACAGGGGAAAGGACTATGGCTACACCTTC.

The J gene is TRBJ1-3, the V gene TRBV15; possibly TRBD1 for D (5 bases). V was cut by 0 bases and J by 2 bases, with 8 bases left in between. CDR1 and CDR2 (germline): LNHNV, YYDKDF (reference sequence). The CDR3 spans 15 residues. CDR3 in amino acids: CATSRDLGAGNTIYF. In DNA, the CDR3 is TGTGCCACCAGCAGAGACTTGGGGGCTGGAAACACCATATATTTT.

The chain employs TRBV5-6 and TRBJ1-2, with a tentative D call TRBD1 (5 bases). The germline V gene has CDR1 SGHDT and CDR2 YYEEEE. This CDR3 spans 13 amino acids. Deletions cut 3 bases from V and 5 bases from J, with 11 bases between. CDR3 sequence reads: CASSSSGGYGYTF. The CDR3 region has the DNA TGTGCCAGCAGCTCCAGCGGGGGGTATGGCTACACCTTC.